The 22 T cell receptor beta chains presented below share a single source sample, sequenced in a study of blood T cell repertoires in COVID-19. The data were produced by immunoSEQ multiplex PCR, yet TCRdb's version contains in-frame clones alone and is incomplete. Among about 300,000 clones listed, roughly 86% were seen once. Sequencing was done on a sample of peripheral blood. The receptors here all came from a man in his 70s with acute or convalescent COVID-19.

V is TRBV27 and J is TRBJ2-3, with 7 bases matching TRBD2. The CDR3 extends over 14 amino acids. CDR1 and CDR2 (germline): MNHEY, SMNVEV (reference sequence). The J segment lost 2 bases and the V segment lost 5 bases, leaving 4 bases of the junction unmatched. CDR3 amino acids: CASSRAGITDTQYF. The CDR3 nucleotides are TGTGCCAGCAGTCGAGCGGGGATCACAGATACGCAGTATTTT.

The rearrangement uses TRBV28 and TRBJ1-4; D unclear. Per the germline V gene, CDR1 is MDHEN and CDR2 is SYDVKM. The CDR3 sequence is 15 residues long. The germline V and J ends were trimmed by 4 bases and 6 bases, with 15 bases remaining between them. The CDR3, as DNA: TGTGCCAGCAGTTCGTGGGCAGGCGGGGATGAAAAACTGTTTTTT. It encodes CASSSWAGGDEKLFF.

The CDR3 sequence: CAWSVGQQYYEQYF. As DNA, the CDR3 is TGTGCCTGGAGTGTGGGGCAGCAATACTACGAGCAGTACTTC. The chain is built from TRBV30 and TRBJ2-7, with D perhaps TRBD1 (5 bases). Germline CDR1 reads GTSNPN; CDR2 reads SVGIG (reference sequence). The V and J ends lost 0 bases and 3 bases respectively, with 12 bases between them. This CDR3 has 14 amino acids.

This clone was counted a single time. The CDR3 coding sequence is TGTGCCAGCAGTAGAGCGGGGGTAATCAATGAGCAGTTCTTC. Protein sequence: CASSRAGVINEQFF. The chain has TRBV6-2 or TRBV6-3 and TRBJ2-1, with 8 nucleotides matching TRBD2. Per the germline V gene, CDR1 is MNHEY and CDR2 is SVGEGT. J gave up 6 bases and V 5 bases, and 6 bases lay outside the gene matches. The CDR3 is 14 amino acids.

V and J are TRBV24-1 and TRBJ2-1, with D unclear. The CDR3 consists of 11 residues. V was clipped by 9 bases and J by 9 bases, with 11 bases between them. Germline assignment: CDR1 KGHDR and CDR2 SFDVKD. The CDR3 nucleotides are TGTGCCACCTCAAGAGGATTTGAGCAGTTCTTC. Its translation is CATSRGFEQFF.

The chain carries TRBV19 and TRBJ1-2, with a tentative D call TRBD1 (6 bases). Germline lookup yields CDR1 LNHDA and CDR2 SQIVND (reference sequence). CDR3 length equals 16 residues. With 3 bases removed from V and 0 bases from J, the gap between germline ends came to 14 bases. This CDR3 reads CASSIPTTGANYGYTF. The DNA of the CDR3 is TGTGCCAGTAGTATCCCCACGACAGGAGCTAACTATGGCTACACCTTC.

The rearrangement joins TRBV29-1 to TRBJ2-5; possibly TRBD2 for D (6 bases). Trimming left V 4 bases short and J 4 bases short, with 19 bases between. The CDR3 is 15 residues long. Germline V gene data show CDR1 as SQVTM and CDR2 as ANQGSEA. The CDR3 sequence: CSVGPSAGRGETQYF. Here the CDR3 DNA reads TGCAGCGTTGGTCCTTCTGCGGGGCGGGGAGAGACCCAGTACTTC.

The chain joins TRBV11-2 to TRBJ2-5, with 7 bases that match TRBD1. Germline V gives CDR1 SGHAT, CDR2 FQNNGV. The CDR3 runs 18 residues. With 0 bases clipped from V and 0 bases from J, the junction kept 10 bases outside the gene matches. This CDR3 reads CASSLEGTTGAYQETQYF. For the CDR3, the DNA is TGTGCCAGCAGCTTAGAGGGAACAACAGGGGCCTACCAAGAGACCCAGTACTTC.

The V call is TRBV11-2, the J call TRBJ2-6, with D tentatively TRBD2 (6 bases). The germline gives CDR1 SGHAT, CDR2 FQNNGV. Trimming took off 6 bases at V and 3 bases at J, with 21 bases between the two ends. The CDR3 runs 18 residues. CDR3 sequence: CASRRGGGAWNGANVLTF. The CDR3 DNA follows: TGTGCCAGCAGACGAGGTGGAGGGGCCTGGAATGGGGCCAACGTCCTGACTTTC.

This rearrangement joins TRBV4-2 to TRBJ2-3; 13 bases align to TRBD2. CDR1 and CDR2 from the germline V gene are LGHNA and YNFKEQ. The CDR3 length is 16 residues. The ends lost 2 bases at V and 4 bases at J; junction bases unmatched: 3. The CDR3 DNA sequence: TGTGCCAGCAGCCAAATACTAGCGGGGGGGGCAGATACGCAGTATTTT. It codes for CASSQILAGGADTQYF.

The CDR3 DNA sequence: TGTGCCAGCAGTGAAGTGCTTGGGACTAGCGGGGGGGCCAGCACAGATACGCAGTATTTT. It specifies CASSEVLGTSGGASTDTQYF. The chain has TRBV6-1 and TRBJ2-3, with TRBD2 identical over 16 bases. Trimming cost V 1 base and J 0 bases; bases outside gene matches: 7. CDR3 length: 20 residues. Germline CDR1 is MNHNS and CDR2 is SASEGT.

The CDR3 nucleotides are TGTGCCAGCAGCGCCAGCCAGGGGGCGTTTCTCTATGGCTACACCTTC. This translates into CASSASQGAFLYGYTF. The chain couples TRBV9 to TRBJ1-2; 8 bases match TRBD1. Germline V gene data show CDR1 as SGDLS and CDR2 as YYNGEE. The V gene end was trimmed by 3 bases and the J gene end by 4 bases; junction bases not matched to a gene: 11. The CDR3 is 16 residues long.

The chain has TRBV28 and TRBJ1-5; 10 positions match TRBD1. Trimming cost V 8 bases and J 6 bases; bases outside gene matches: 10. This CDR3 is 15 amino acids long. The germline CDR1 and CDR2 sequences are MDHEN and SYDVKM. The CDR3 sequence is CASSSTGGGSQPQHF. The CDR3 DNA sequence: TGTGCCAGCTCCTCGACAGGGGGCGGAAGTCAGCCCCAGCATTTT.

About this clone: In the same sample, other DNA sequences code for this CDR3. The chain joins TRBV20-1 to TRBJ2-5; no clear D gene. The CDR3 extends over 11 amino acids. The germline V and J ends were trimmed by 3 bases and 2 bases, with 4 bases remaining between them. Looked up from germline, CDR1 is DFQATT and CDR2 is SNEGSKA (reference sequence). The CDR3 sequence: CSASGQETQYF. CDR3 DNA sequence: TGCAGTGCTAGCGGGCAAGAGACCCAGTACTTC.

This clone showed up just once. This chain joins TRBV27 and TRBJ1-5; 7 positions agree with TRBD1. V dropped 6 bases and J dropped 7; count of bases not matched to a gene: 3. The germline CDR1 and CDR2 sequences are MNHEY and SMNVEV (reference sequence). The CDR3 is made up of 12 amino acids. CDR3 sequence: CASRRTGQPQHF. In DNA, the CDR3 is TGTGCCAGCAGAAGGACAGGACAGCCCCAGCATTTT.

This clone appeared a few times. V usage is TRBV4-1 and J usage is TRBJ2-3, with a weak D call TRBD2 (6 bases). Trimming left V 1 base short and J 3 bases short, with 8 bases between. The CDR3 is made up of 14 amino acids. Germline lookup yields CDR1 MGHRA and CDR2 YSYEKL. The CDR3 DNA is TGCGCCAGCAGCCAAGTGGGGGGTACAGATACGCAGTATTTT. Protein sequence: CASSQVGGTDTQYF.

The genes are TRBV6-2 or TRBV6-3 and TRBJ1-2; 7 bases are shared with TRBD1. V lost 5 bases to trimming and J lost 0 bases; unmatched junction nucleotides: 9. CDR1 is MNHEY, CDR2 SVGEGT, per germline. The CDR3 has 16 residues. The CDR3 sequence is CASSSLRDSSNYGYTF. CDR3 coding DNA: TGTGCCAGCAGTAGCCTCCGGGACAGTTCTAACTATGGCTACACCTTC.

V gene TRBV20-1 combines with J gene TRBJ2-3; no firm D call. CDR1 is DFQATT and CDR2 is SNEGSKA in the germline V gene (reference sequence). V lost 4 bases and J 2 bases, leaving 4 bases between the germline ends. The CDR3 length is 11 residues. This CDR3 reads CSATFTDTQYF. The CDR3 nucleotides are TGCAGTGCTACATTCACAGATACGCAGTATTTT.

The chain is built from TRBV18 and TRBJ1-3; a weak D match, TRBD1 (6 bases). The V gene lost 2 bases and the J gene lost 1 base, with 15 bases spanning the gap. This CDR3 spans 17 amino acids. The germline CDR1 and CDR2 sequences are KGHSH and LQKENI. CDR3 in amino acids: CASSPNPPTGSGNTIYF. CDR3 in DNA: TGTGCCAGCTCACCAAACCCCCCTACAGGGTCTGGAAACACCATATATTTT.

This clone has a single count. The rearrangement joins TRBV7-2 to TRBJ1-5; D remains ambiguous. Trimming stripped 3 bases from V and 5 bases from J, with 8 bases between. Germline loops: CDR1 SGHTA, CDR2 FQGNSA. The CDR3 has 13 amino acids. The CDR3 DNA sequence: TGTGCCAGCAGCTTGACAAGAGATCAGCCCCAGCATTTT. Amino acids: CASSLTRDQPQHF. The entire variable domain, with the rest obtained from reference TRBV7-2 and TRBJ1-5, is as follows: GAGVSQSPSNKVTEKGKDVELRCDPISGHTALYWYRQSLGQGLEFLIYFQGNSAPDKSGLPSDRFSAERTGGSVSTLTIQRTQQEDSAVYLCASSLTRDQPQHFGDGTRLSIL.

In this sample, this clone turned up a few times. The chain employs TRBV7-6 and TRBJ2-3, with TRBD1 as a possible D gene (5 bases). This CDR3 region has 14 residues. V lost 1 base and J lost 6, with 11 bases in between. Germline V lookup: CDR1 SGHVS, CDR2 FNYEAQ. The CDR3 sequence is CASSLVGVSDTQYF. The DNA of the CDR3 is TGTGCCAGCAGCTTAGTAGGGGTCTCGGATACGCAGTATTTT.

The rearrangement joins TRBV10-3 to TRBJ1-5; possible D gene TRBD1, 6 bases. CDR1 ENHRY and CDR2 SYGVKD come from the germline V gene. The CDR3 totals 18 residues. Trimming removed 4 bases at V and 6 bases at J, with 25 bases between. The CDR3 sequence: CAISALKVGGAGGQPQHF. The CDR3 DNA reads TGTGCCATCAGTGCCCTCAAGGTAGGGGGGGCAGGTGGTCAGCCCCAGCATTTT.